This T cell receptor (beta chain) was sequenced for a study of identical twins. Study-level results: Fewer insertions were carried by abundant cord blood beta clonotypes, but none was seen in memory repertoires.

A note on this clonotype: The antigen is unknown.

Looked up from germline, CDR1 is MDHEN and CDR2 is SYDVKM. Trimming removed 4 bases from V and 0 bases from J; junction bases left unmatched: 6. The CDR3 covers 16 residues. Via MiXCR, TCRdb re-called the 5' RACE reads, giving one row per CDR3 protein. Of nearly 900,000 distinct CDR3 sequences listed, 9% to 15% are singletons. These sequences were also reported in another study, on yellow fever vaccine responses in identical twins.

The source material was PBMCs. This chain joins TRBV28 and TRBJ2-1, with TRBD1 matching over 7 bases. The receptor was isolated from a woman under 30 in good health. CDR3 nucleotide sequence: TGTGCCAGCAGTTGGGAGACAGGGCTCTCCTACAATGAGCAGTTCTTC. Amino acids: CASSWETGLSYNEQFF.